This record looks at one TCR beta chain sequence and its context. Antigen specificity is unknown. This specimen belongs to a study of T cells in Graves' hyperthyroidism and ophthalmopathy. Study-wide findings and caveats: A model of 13 V-J pairs discriminated ophthalmopathy from stable hyperthyroidism.

Unmatched junction bases numbered 3, after V lost 0 bases and J lost 0 bases. The CDR3 is made up of 15 amino acids. The germline CDR1 and CDR2 sequences are SGDLS and YYNGEE. The investigators amplified TCR beta CDR3 regions from RNA transcripts. An initial round of RT-PCR targeting the TCR CDR3 relied on the HTBI primer set. TCRdb itself ran the multiplex PCR reads through MiXCR, one entry per CDR3 protein. The sample has hundreds of thousands of distinct CDR3 sequences, more than 30% seen once; the top ten hold 8.9%. This clonotype was obtained from a man between 18 and 29 years old with Graves' hyperthyroidism. This chain uses TRBV9 with TRBJ2-7; 7 bases are a match to TRBD2. Sequencing was performed on blood. Here the CDR3 DNA reads TGTGCCAGCAGCGTAGCTAGCGGACTCTCCTACGAGCAGTACTTC. It translates to CASSVASGLSYEQYF.